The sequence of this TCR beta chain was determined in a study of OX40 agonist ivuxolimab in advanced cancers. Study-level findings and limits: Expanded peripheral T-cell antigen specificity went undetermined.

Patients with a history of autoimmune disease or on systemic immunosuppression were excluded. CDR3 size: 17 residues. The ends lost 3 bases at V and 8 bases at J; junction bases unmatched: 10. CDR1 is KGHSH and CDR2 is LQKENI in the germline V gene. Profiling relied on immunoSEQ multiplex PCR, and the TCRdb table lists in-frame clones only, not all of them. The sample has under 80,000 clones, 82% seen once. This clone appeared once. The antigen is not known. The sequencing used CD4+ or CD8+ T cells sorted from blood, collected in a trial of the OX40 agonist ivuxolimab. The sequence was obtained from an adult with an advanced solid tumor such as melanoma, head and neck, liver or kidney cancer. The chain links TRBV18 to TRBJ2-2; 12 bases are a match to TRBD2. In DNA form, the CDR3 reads TGTGCCAGCTCACCTGGACTAGCGGGACCTTCGGCAGGGGAGCTGTTTTTT. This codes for CASSPGLAGPSAGELFF.